This T cell receptor (beta chain) was found in a study of T cell changes during pregnancy in multiple sclerosis. Clones were read by immunoSEQ multiplex PCR, and TCRdb kept only the in-frame ones, dropping some. The repertoire holds 50,000 or so clones, with around 94% as singletons. V shed 5 bases and J 2 bases; nucleotides not matched to a gene: 5. The CDR3 consists of 14 residues. CDR1 is SGHTA, CDR2 FQGNSA, per germline. The source is a female donor with multiple sclerosis, enrolled in a pregnancy study. The source material was CD4+ T cells from peripheral blood mononuclear cells, sampled in the second trimester of pregnancy. The chain has TRBV7-2 and TRBJ2-5; 7 bases are a match to TRBD2. The CDR3 DNA sequence: TGTGCCAGCAGCCCTCGACTAGCTCAAGAGACCCAGTACTTC. It encodes CASSPRLAQETQYF.